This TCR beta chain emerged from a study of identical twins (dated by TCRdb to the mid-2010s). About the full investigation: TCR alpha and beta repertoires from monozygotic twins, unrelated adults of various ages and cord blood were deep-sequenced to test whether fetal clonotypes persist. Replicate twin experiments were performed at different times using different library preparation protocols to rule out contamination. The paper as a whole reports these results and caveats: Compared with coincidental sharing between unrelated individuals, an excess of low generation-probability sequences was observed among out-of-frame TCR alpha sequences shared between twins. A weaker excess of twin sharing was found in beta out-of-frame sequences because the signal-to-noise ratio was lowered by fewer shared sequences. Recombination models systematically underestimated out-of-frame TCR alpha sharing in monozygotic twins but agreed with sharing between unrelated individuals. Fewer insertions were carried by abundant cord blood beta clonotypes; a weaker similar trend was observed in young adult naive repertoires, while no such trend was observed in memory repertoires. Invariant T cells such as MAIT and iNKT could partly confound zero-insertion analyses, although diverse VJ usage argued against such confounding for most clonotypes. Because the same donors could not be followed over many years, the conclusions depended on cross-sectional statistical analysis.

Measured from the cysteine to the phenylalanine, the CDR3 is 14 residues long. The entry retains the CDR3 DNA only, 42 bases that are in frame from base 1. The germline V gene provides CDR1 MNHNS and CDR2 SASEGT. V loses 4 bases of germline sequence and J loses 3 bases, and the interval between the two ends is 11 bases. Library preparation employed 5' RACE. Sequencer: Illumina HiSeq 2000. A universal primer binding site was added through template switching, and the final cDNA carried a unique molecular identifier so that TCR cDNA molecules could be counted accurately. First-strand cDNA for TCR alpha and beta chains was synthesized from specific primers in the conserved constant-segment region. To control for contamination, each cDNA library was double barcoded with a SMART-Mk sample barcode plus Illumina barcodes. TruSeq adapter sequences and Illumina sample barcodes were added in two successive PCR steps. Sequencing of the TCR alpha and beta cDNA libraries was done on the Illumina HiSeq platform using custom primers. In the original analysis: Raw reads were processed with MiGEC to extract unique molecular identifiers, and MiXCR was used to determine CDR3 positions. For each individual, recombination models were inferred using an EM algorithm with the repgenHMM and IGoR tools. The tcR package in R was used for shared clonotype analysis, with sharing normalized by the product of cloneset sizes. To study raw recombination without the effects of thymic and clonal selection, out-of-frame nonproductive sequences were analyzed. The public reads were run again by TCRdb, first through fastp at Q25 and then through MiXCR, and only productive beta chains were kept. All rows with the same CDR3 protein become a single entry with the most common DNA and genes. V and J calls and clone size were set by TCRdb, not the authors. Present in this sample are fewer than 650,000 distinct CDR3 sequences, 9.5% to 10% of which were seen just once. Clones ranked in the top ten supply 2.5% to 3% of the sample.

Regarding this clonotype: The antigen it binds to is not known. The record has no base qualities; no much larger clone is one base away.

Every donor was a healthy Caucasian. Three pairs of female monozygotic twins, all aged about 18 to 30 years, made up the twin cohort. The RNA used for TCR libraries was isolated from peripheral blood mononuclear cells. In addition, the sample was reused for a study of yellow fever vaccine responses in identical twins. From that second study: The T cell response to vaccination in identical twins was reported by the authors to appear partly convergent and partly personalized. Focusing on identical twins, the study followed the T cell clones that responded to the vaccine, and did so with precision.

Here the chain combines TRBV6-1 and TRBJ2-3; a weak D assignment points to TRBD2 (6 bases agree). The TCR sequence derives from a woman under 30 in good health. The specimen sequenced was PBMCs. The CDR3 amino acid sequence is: CASSVGGFTDTQYF. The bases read TGTGCCAGCAGTGTGGGGGGATTTACAGATACGCAGTATTTT.